Shown below are 29 T cell receptor beta chains from a single sample sequenced in a study of cytomegalovirus exposure and HLA in healthy donors. Primers included in the PCR were 60 Vbeta and 13 Jbeta primers. Assay used: immunoSEQ multiplex PCR; TCRdb lists only in-frame clones, some missing. The data hold about 94,000 clones, with more than 70% observed a single time. The sample was PBMCs. The receptors stem from a man under 40 in good health and CMV-seronegative.

This clone was observed a few times. The rearrangement links TRBV30 to TRBJ1-1; 8 bases align to TRBD1. J gave up 0 bases and V 5 bases, and 5 bases lay outside the gene matches. Germline CDR1 reads GTSNPN; CDR2 reads SVGIG (reference sequence). This CDR3 has 14 amino acids. The CDR3 reads CAWFDRGVNTEAFF. The CDR3, as DNA: TGTGCCTGGTTCGACAGGGGCGTGAACACTGAAGCTTTCTTT.

The chain combines TRBV5-6 with TRBJ1-1; possible D gene TRBD1, 5 bases. The CDR3 sequence is 14 residues long. Trimming removed 2 bases at V and 1 base at J, with 9 bases between. Germline assignment: CDR1 SGHDT and CDR2 YYEEEE. CDR3 nucleotides: TGTGCCAGCAGCTTCGGGGGAAAGAACACTGAAGCTTTCTTT. Residues: CASSFGGKNTEAFF.

This sequence joins TRBV5-1 and TRBJ2-3, with D possibly TRBD2 on 5 matching bases. V was trimmed by 3 bases and J by 2 bases, leaving 13 bases between them. CDR1 SGHRS and CDR2 YFSETQ come from the germline V gene. This CDR3 comprises 15 residues. The CDR3 protein is CASSWIGELTDTQYF. In DNA, the CDR3 is TGCGCCAGCAGCTGGATCGGGGAGCTCACAGATACGCAGTATTTT.

V usage is TRBV4-3 and J usage is TRBJ1-2, with D perhaps TRBD1 (5 bases). This CDR3 has 15 residues. The germline gives CDR1 LGHNA, CDR2 YSLEER. V was clipped by 0 bases and J by 1 base, with 9 bases between them. CDR3 loop: CASSQENGGNYGYTF. CDR3 bases: TGCGCCAGCAGCCAAGAAAACGGGGGTAACTATGGCTACACCTTC.

The chain couples TRBV6-1 to TRBJ2-7, with D uncertain. The CDR3 runs to 14 residues. V was cut by 2 bases and J by 5 bases, with 13 bases left in between. Germline lookup yields CDR1 MNHNS and CDR2 SASEGT. CDR3 DNA sequence: TGTGCCAGCAGTGAAAAGGAGACTCCTAACGAGCAGTACTTC. Its translation is CASSEKETPNEQYF.

This rearrangement joins TRBV28 to TRBJ1-2; D call uncertain. Germline CDR1 is MDHEN and CDR2 is SYDVKM. The CDR3 runs to 13 residues. V was cut by 2 bases and J by 3 bases, with 7 bases left in between. Written as DNA, the CDR3 is TGTGCCAGCAGTTTAGCAGTCGACTATGGCTACACCTTC. It translates to CASSLAVDYGYTF.

This clone occurred once. The CDR3 coding sequence is TGTGCCAGCAGTAAAACCCTGGCCGGGACAGGGCGCTCCTACGAGCAGTACTTC. It codes for CASSKTLAGTGRSYEQYF. The chain has TRBV28 and TRBJ2-7; 9 nucleotides match TRBD1. There are 18 residues in the CDR3. The J segment lost 0 bases and the V segment lost 5 bases, leaving 14 bases of the junction unmatched. Looked up from germline, CDR1 is MDHEN and CDR2 is SYDVKM.

This clone showed up just once. The rearrangement links TRBV13 to TRBJ1-5; tentative D call: TRBD1 (5 bases). From germline, CDR1 is PRHDT and CDR2 FYEKMQ (reference sequence). V was pared by 0 bases and J by 11 bases, with 11 bases between. The CDR3 loop spans 13 amino acids. CDR3 in DNA: TGTGCCAGCAGCTTAGGCAAGGGGACTGCCCAGCATTTT. Translation gives CASSLGKGTAQHF.

The chain joins TRBV6-1 to TRBJ2-3, with D perhaps TRBD2 (6 bases). Germline CDR1 is MNHNS and CDR2 is SASEGT. CDR3 length: 15 residues. The V end was cut by 8 bases, the J end by 3 bases, with 18 bases between. The CDR3 region has the DNA TGTGCCAGCGGGGAGCAGGGAGGCTTGACAGATACGCAGTATTTT. This translates into CASGEQGGLTDTQYF.

The chain combines TRBV10-3 with TRBJ2-1; TRBD2 aligns across 9 bases. The junction had 8 bases not matched to a gene; V was cut back by 0 bases and J by 5 bases. This CDR3 is built from 17 residues. Germline V gene data show CDR1 as ENHRY and CDR2 as SYGVKD. CDR3 protein: CAISESIVVAGDNEQFF. DNA of the CDR3: TGTGCCATCAGTGAGTCGATTGTGGTAGCGGGGGACAATGAGCAGTTCTTC.

This chain connects TRBV5-4 to TRBJ1-5; D perhaps matches TRBD1 (6 bases). CDR1 and CDR2 from the germline V gene are SGHNT and YYREEE (reference sequence). The length of the CDR3 is 16 residues. Trimming removed 0 bases from V and 3 bases from J, with 13 bases in between. The CDR3 loop reads CASSLDGQITNQPQHF. Written as DNA, the CDR3 is TGTGCCAGCAGCTTGGATGGACAGATCACCAATCAGCCCCAGCATTTT. The whole variable domain, remainder taken from reference TRBV5-4 and TRBJ1-5, is ETGVTQSPTHLIKTRGQQVTLRCSSQSGHNTVSWYQQALGQGPQFIFQYYREEENGRGNFPPRFSGLQFPNYSSELNVNALELDDSALYLCASSLDGQITNQPQHFGDGTRLSIL.

This clone has just one count. CDR3 sequence (DNA): TGTGCCAGCAGCGTTTTCCGGGACAGTTCCTACAATGAGCAGTTCTTC. It codes for CASSVFRDSSYNEQFF. This rearrangement joins TRBV5-5 to TRBJ2-1; 7 bases are a match to TRBD1. The CDR3 consists of 16 residues. J lost 1 base, V lost 4 bases, and 8 bases had no gene match. Germline assignment: CDR1 SGHKS and CDR2 YYEKEE (reference sequence). The full variable domain, its missing parts supplied by reference TRBV5-5 and TRBJ2-1, is DAGVTQSPTHLIKTRGQQVTLRCSPISGHKSVSWYQQVLGQGPQFIFQYYEKEERGRGNFPDRFSARQFPNYSSELNVNALLLGDSALYLCASSVFRDSSYNEQFFGPGTRLTVL.

This clone was picked up one time. V and J are TRBV30 and TRBJ1-4; D is unclear. Per the germline V gene, CDR1 is GTSNPN and CDR2 is SVGIG (reference sequence). The CDR3 has 14 amino acids. Trimming left V 5 bases short and J 3 bases short, with 13 bases between. CDR3 residues: CAWCPTSPNEKLFF. CDR3 sequence (DNA): TGTGCCTGGTGCCCGACAAGTCCTAATGAAAAACTGTTTTTT.

The genes are TRBV10-3 and TRBJ2-1, with 8 bases fitting TRBD2. Trimming removed 10 bases from V and 3 bases from J; junction bases left unmatched: 11. Per germline, CDR1 ENHRY and CDR2 SYGVKD. The CDR3 has 15 residues. CDR3 bases: TGTGCCACCCGACTGGCGGGGGGCCTCTACAATGAGCAGTTCTTC. Its translation is CATRLAGGLYNEQFF.

The rearrangement joins TRBV5-4 to TRBJ2-5; 10 positions match TRBD2. Germline CDR1 and CDR2: SGHNT and YYREEE (reference sequence). The trim removed 4 bases at V and 5 bases at J, leaving 8 bases unmatched. The CDR3 totals 15 residues. The CDR3 DNA is TGTGCCAGCAGCCCGACAACTAGCGGGGTGGAGACCCAGTACTTC. This translates into CASSPTTSGVETQYF. Full variable domain (remainder filled in from reference TRBV5-4 and TRBJ2-5): ETGVTQSPTHLIKTRGQQVTLRCSSQSGHNTVSWYQQALGQGPQFIFQYYREEENGRGNFPPRFSGLQFPNYSSELNVNALELDDSALYLCASSPTTSGVETQYFGPGTRLLVL.

This rearrangement joins TRBV11-2 to TRBJ2-5, with D tentatively TRBD2 (6 bases). The germline V and J ends were trimmed by 3 bases and 3 bases, with 17 bases remaining between them. This CDR3 contains 16 residues. From germline, CDR1 is SGHAT and CDR2 FQNNGV. CDR3 protein: CASSFGTGTSKETQYF. The CDR3 nucleotides are TGTGCCAGCAGCTTCGGGACCGGGACTTCGAAAGAGACCCAGTACTTC.

V and J are TRBV5-1 and TRBJ1-5; 9 nucleotides agree with TRBD1. This CDR3 contains 15 residues. The trim removed 4 bases at V and 3 bases at J, leaving 5 bases unmatched. Germline-derived CDR1 and CDR2 are SGHRS and YFSETQ. CDR3: CASSEQGASNQPQHF. The CDR3 region has the DNA TGCGCCAGCAGCGAACAGGGGGCTTCCAATCAGCCCCAGCATTTT. The full variable domain, rest sourced from reference TRBV5-1 and TRBJ1-5, is KAGVTQTPRYLIKTRGQQVTLSCSPISGHRSVSWYQQTPGQGLQFLFEYFSETQRNKGNFPGRFSGRQFSNSRSEMNVSTLELGDSALYLCASSEQGASNQPQHFGDGTRLSIL.

The chain uses TRBV4-2 and TRBJ2-1, with TRBD2 identical over 9 bases. After removal of 2 bases from V and 1 base from J, the junction contained 9 bases not matched to a gene. The germline CDR1 and CDR2 sequences are LGHNA and YNFKEQ. This CDR3 comprises 18 residues. The CDR3 DNA is TGTGCCAGCAGCCAATTGAGCGGGCGGGAGGGGTCCTACAATGAGCAGTTCTTC. Translated, it gives CASSQLSGREGSYNEQFF.

The rearrangement joins TRBV5-1 to TRBJ2-7; 9 nucleotides align to TRBD1. Per germline, CDR1 SGHRS and CDR2 YFSETQ. CDR3 size: 15 residues. V dropped 5 bases and J dropped 3; count of bases not matched to a gene: 9. The CDR3 bases are TGCGCCAGCAGTTCCTCCGGGACAGGGCTCTACGAGCAGTACTTC. It encodes CASSSSGTGLYEQYF. Full variable domain (remainder filled in from reference TRBV5-1 and TRBJ2-7): KAGVTQTPRYLIKTRGQQVTLSCSPISGHRSVSWYQQTPGQGLQFLFEYFSETQRNKGNFPGRFSGRQFSNSRSEMNVSTLELGDSALYLCASSSSGTGLYEQYFGPGTRLTVT.

The rearrangement joins TRBV5-4 to TRBJ1-2; TRBD1 agrees at 9 bases. The V segment lost 3 bases and the J segment 8 bases; nucleotides outside the gene matches: 11. The CDR3 totals 15 residues. CDR1 SGHNT and CDR2 YYREEE come from the germline V gene (reference sequence). The DNA for the CDR3 is TGTGCCAGCAGCTGGGGGACAGGGTTTTTTGGCGGCTACACCTTC. Translated: CASSWGTGFFGGYTF.

This chain links TRBV5-1 with TRBJ2-2; D might be TRBD1 (6 bases). V was clipped by 4 bases and J by 5 bases, with 18 bases between them. The CDR3 runs to 16 residues. The germline V gene encodes CDR1 SGHRS and CDR2 YFSETQ. The CDR3 region has the DNA TGCGCCAGCAGCCCCAACCCCGGGACACCTACCGGGGAGCTGTTTTTT. It yields the protein CASSPNPGTPTGELFF.

The chain uses TRBV14 and TRBJ1-2; D call uncertain. V gave up 1 base and J gave up 8 bases, with 11 bases separating them. CDR3 length equals 13 residues. The V gene's germline CDR1 is SGHDN and CDR2 FVKESK. The CDR3 region is CASSQASGGGYTF. The DNA for the CDR3 is TGTGCCAGCAGCCAAGCGAGTGGAGGAGGCTACACCTTC.

About this clone: This same CDR3 is encoded by further DNA sequences in the sample. The V and J genes are TRBV6-5 and TRBJ2-3; TRBD2 matches at 8 bases. Germline V lookup: CDR1 MNHEY, CDR2 SVGAGI. V lost 6 bases and J lost 4; bases outside the gene matches: 6. This CDR3 has 14 residues. The CDR3 region is CASSGTGGADTQYF. The CDR3 DNA follows: TGTGCCAGCAGCGGGACGGGAGGGGCAGATACGCAGTATTTT.

The chain employs TRBV6-1 and TRBJ2-7, with TRBD1 matching 10 bases. The CDR3 extends over 14 amino acids. Germline trimming cut 6 bases from V and 0 bases from J; bases unmatched to any gene: 2. Germline V CDR1 and CDR2: MNHNS, SASEGT. This CDR3 is CASRGQGVSYEQYF. CDR3 coding DNA: TGTGCCAGCAGAGGACAGGGGGTCTCCTACGAGCAGTACTTC.

The CDR3 DNA is TGTGCCAGCAGTCCAACAGGGTGGGAGCAGTACTTC. As protein: CASSPTGWEQYF. This chain joins TRBV6-5 and TRBJ2-7; possible D gene TRBD1, 6 bases. Germline assignment: CDR1 MNHEY and CDR2 SVGAGI. This CDR3 spans 12 amino acids. Trimming cost V 5 bases and J 7 bases, with 12 bases left between them.

The chain's CDR3 is CASSDPRRGNEQFF. Written as DNA, the CDR3 is TGCGCCAGCAGCGACCCTAGAAGGGGGAATGAGCAGTTCTTC. J is TRBJ2-1 and V is TRBV4-3; D is perhaps TRBD1 (6 bases). Per the germline V gene, CDR1 is LGHNA and CDR2 is YSLEER. The CDR3 covers 14 residues. Trimming stripped 5 bases from V and 7 bases from J, with 15 bases between.

The chain recombines TRBV11-2 with TRBJ1-1, with TRBD1 matching 7 bases. The CDR3 loop spans 14 amino acids. V was clipped by 4 bases and J by 4 bases; unmatched bases: 6. CDR1 and CDR2 (germline): SGHAT, FQNNGV. This CDR3 is CASSSRQGATEAFF. The CDR3 region has the DNA TGTGCCAGCAGCTCCAGACAGGGTGCCACTGAAGCTTTCTTT.

V is TRBV5-1 and J is TRBJ1-4; 9 nucleotides match TRBD1. The length of the CDR3 is 14 residues. Trimming cost V 3 bases and J 5 bases; bases outside gene matches: 2. Germline V gives CDR1 SGHRS, CDR2 YFSETQ. The CDR3 reads CASSSTGGNEKLFF. The CDR3 DNA reads as TGCGCCAGCAGCTCCACAGGGGGCAATGAAAAACTGTTTTTT.

This rearrangement joins TRBV6-5 to TRBJ1-1; 8 nucleotides match TRBD1. V dropped 5 bases and J dropped 2; count of bases not matched to a gene: 7. The CDR3 contains 15 residues. Germline V CDR1 and CDR2: MNHEY, SVGAGI. CDR3 loop: CASSPGQDLNTEAFF. In nucleotides, the CDR3 is TGTGCCAGCAGTCCGGGACAGGACCTTAACACTGAAGCTTTCTTT.